This T cell receptor (beta chain) is from a study of blood T cell repertoires in COVID-19. The table came from immunoSEQ multiplex PCR; TCRdb's copy has only in-frame clones and leaves some out. The sample carries about 330,000 clones, 88% recorded once. V lost 6 bases, J lost 2 bases, and 11 bases lay in between. This CDR3 has 12 amino acids. The V gene's germline CDR1 is SQVTM and CDR2 ANQGSEA. The TCR originated in a woman between 45 and 60 years old with active or convalescent COVID-19. Sample: peripheral blood. The rearrangement uses TRBV29-1 and TRBJ2-7, with a possible D match to TRBD2 (5 bases). The CDR3 region has the DNA TGCAGCGTGTTGGACTCTACCTACGAGCAGTACTTC. This gives the protein CSVLDSTYEQYF.